Listed here are 3 T cell receptor beta chains from one sample, sequenced in a study of T-cell memory formation after mild COVID-19. TCRdb reprocessed the 5' RACE reads with MiXCR, giving one entry per CDR3 protein. The table lists just under 550,000 distinct CDR3 sequences, about a fifth of them singletons, with around 12% in the top ten. Material for sequencing was PBMCs or a T cell subset sorted from them (not recorded which). All receptors derive from an adult woman who had mild COVID-19 (a few samples of this study predate the infection). Cell type and time point are not known.

This clonotype was seen a few times. CDR3 coding DNA: TGTGCCAGCAGCTTTACTAGCGGGAGAAACGGGGAGCTGTTTTTT. Protein: CASSFTSGRNGELFF. The chain links TRBV7-8 to TRBJ2-2, with 11 bases aligning to TRBD2. The germline gives CDR1 SGHVS, CDR2 FQNEAQ. Trimming took 3 bases from V and 7 from J; bases not matched to a gene: 4. There are 15 residues in the CDR3. Full variable domain (remainder filled in from reference TRBV7-8 and TRBJ2-2): GAGVSQSPRYKVAKRGQDVALRCDPISGHVSLFWYQQALGQGPEFLTYFQNEAQLDKSGLPSDRFFAERPEGSVSTLKIQRTQQEDSAVYLCASSFTSGRNGELFFGEGSRLTVL.

The chain combines TRBV21-1 with TRBJ2-7; the table's D call, TRBD2, has no DNA check behind it. TRBV21-1 constitutes a pseudogene. This CDR3 is built from 17 residues. CDR3 residues: CASSKAAVGRPPREQYF. The CDR3 bases are TGTGCCAGCAGCAAAGCGGCAGTGGGAAGGCCTCCTCGGGAGCAGTACTTC.

The chain combines TRBV10-3 with TRBJ1-1, with a weak D call TRBD1 (6 bases). CDR1 ENHRY and CDR2 SYGVKD come from the germline V gene. The length of the CDR3 is 13 residues. The chain's CDR3 is CAIRTPGAPEAFF. The CDR3 coding sequence is TGTGCTATCCGAACCCCGGGGGCGCCTGAAGCTTTCTTT.